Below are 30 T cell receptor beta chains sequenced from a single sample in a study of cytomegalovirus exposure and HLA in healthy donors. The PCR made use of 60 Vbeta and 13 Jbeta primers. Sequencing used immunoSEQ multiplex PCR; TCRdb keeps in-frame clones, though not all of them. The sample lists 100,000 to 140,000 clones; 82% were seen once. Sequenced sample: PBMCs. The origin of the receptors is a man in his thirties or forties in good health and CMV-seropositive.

CDR3 protein: CASTSGQAYGYTF. CDR3 coding DNA: TGTGCCAGCACTAGTGGACAGGCCTATGGCTACACCTTC. V gene TRBV6-6 combines with J gene TRBJ1-2; 7 bases match TRBD1. CDR3 length: 13 residues. V lost 7 bases and J lost 4; bases outside the gene matches: 6. The germline V gene has CDR1 MNHNY and CDR2 SVGAGI (reference sequence).

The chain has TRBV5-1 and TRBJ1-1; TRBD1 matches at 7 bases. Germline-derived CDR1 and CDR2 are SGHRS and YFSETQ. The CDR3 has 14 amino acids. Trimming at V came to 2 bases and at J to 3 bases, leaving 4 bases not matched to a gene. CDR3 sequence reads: CASSLGGTDTEAFF. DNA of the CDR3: TGCGCCAGCAGCTTAGGGGGCACGGACACTGAAGCTTTCTTT.

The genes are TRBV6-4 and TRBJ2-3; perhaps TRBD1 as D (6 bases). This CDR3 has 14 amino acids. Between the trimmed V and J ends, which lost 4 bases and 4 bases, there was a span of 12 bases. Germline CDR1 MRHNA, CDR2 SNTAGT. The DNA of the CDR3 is TGTGCCAGCAGTGTAGCAGGGGATTCAGATACGCAGTATTTT. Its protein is CASSVAGDSDTQYF.

The CDR3 DNA is TGTGCCGGAAATTCCGGGATCCTCATCTATGGCTACACCTTC. This codes for CAGNSGILIYGYTF. The rearrangement joins TRBV2 to TRBJ1-2; D uncertain. Germline V CDR1 and CDR2: SNHLY, FYNNEI. V lost 11 bases and J 4 bases, leaving 20 bases between the germline ends. The CDR3 length is 14 residues.

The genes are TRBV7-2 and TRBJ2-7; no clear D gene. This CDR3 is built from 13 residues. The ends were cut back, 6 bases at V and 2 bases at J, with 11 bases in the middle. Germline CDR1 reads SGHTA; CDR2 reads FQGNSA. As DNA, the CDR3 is TGTGCCAGCAGTTATGTGGGCCCCTACGAGCAGTACTTC. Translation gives CASSYVGPYEQYF.

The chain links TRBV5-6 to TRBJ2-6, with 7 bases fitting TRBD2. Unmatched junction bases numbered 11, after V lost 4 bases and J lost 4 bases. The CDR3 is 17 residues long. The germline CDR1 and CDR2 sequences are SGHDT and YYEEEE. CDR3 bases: TGTGCCAGCAGCCGGGGGGTATTCCAATCGGGGGCCAACGTCCTGACTTTC. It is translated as CASSRGVFQSGANVLTF.

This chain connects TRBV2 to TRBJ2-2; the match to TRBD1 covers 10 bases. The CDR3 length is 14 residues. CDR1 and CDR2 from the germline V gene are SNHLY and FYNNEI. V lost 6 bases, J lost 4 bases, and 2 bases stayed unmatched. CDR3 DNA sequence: TGTGCCAGCAGGGGGGACAGGGGCACCGGGGAGCTGTTTTTT. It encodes CASRGDRGTGELFF.

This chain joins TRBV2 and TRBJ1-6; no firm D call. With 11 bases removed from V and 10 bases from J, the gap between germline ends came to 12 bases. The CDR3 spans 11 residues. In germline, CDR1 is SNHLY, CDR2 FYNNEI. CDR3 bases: TGTGCCGGCCGCCGGGAATCACCCCTCCACTTT. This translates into CAGRRESPLHF.

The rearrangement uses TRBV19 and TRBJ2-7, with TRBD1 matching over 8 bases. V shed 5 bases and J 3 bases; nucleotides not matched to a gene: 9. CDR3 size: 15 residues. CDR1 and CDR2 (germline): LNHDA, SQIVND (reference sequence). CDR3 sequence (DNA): TGTGCCAGTAGTCCGACGGGACAGGAATACTACGAGCAGTACTTC. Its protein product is CASSPTGQEYYEQYF.

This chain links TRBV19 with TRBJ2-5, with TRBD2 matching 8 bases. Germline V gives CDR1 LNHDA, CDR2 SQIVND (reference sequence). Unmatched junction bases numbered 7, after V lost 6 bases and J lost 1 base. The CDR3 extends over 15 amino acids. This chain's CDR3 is CASRRVAGSQETQYF. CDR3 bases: TGTGCCAGTAGAAGGGTAGCGGGGAGCCAAGAGACCCAGTACTTC. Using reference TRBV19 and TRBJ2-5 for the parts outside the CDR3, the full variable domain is DGGITQSPKYLFRKEGQNVTLSCEQNLNHDAMYWYRQDPGQGLRLIYYSQIVNDFQKGDIAEGYSVSREKKESFPLTVTSAQKNPTAFYLCASRRVAGSQETQYFGPGTRLLVL.

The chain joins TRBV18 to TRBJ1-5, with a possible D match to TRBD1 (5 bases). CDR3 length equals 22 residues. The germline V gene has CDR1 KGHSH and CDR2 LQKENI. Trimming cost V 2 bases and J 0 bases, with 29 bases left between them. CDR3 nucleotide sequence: TGTGCCAGCTCACCAATCTTTGCGCTGCAGGGAAGGAATCCCTATAGCAATCAGCCCCAGCATTTT. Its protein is CASSPIFALQGRNPYSNQPQHF.

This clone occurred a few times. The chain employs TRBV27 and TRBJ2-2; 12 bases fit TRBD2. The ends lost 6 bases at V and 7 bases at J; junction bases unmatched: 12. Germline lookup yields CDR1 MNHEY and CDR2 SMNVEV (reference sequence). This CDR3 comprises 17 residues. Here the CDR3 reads CASSYLPSGGANGELFF. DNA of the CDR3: TGTGCCAGCAGCTACCTTCCTAGCGGGGGGGCTAACGGGGAGCTGTTTTTT.

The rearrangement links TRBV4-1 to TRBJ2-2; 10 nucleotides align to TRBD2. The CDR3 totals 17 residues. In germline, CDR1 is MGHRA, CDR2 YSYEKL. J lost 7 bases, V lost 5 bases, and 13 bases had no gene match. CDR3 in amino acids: CASSDHLAGGRIGELFF. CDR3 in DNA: TGCGCCAGCAGCGATCACTTAGCGGGGGGTCGGATCGGGGAGCTGTTTTTT.

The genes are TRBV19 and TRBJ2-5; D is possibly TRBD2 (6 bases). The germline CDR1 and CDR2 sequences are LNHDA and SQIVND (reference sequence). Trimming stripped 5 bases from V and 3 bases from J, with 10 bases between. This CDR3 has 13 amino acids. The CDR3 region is CASSGGLEETQYF. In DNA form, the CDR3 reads TGTGCCAGTAGTGGGGGACTGGAAGAGACCCAGTACTTC.

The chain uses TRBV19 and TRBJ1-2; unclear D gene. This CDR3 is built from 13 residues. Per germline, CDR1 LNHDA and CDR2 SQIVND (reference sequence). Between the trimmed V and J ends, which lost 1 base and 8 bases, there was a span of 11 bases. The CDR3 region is CASSIAGPGGYTF. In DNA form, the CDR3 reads TGTGCCAGTAGTATAGCTGGGCCGGGGGGCTACACCTTC.

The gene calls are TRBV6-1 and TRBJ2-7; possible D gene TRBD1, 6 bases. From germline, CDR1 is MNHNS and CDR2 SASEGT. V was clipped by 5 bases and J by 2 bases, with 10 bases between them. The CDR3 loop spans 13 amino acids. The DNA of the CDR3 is TGTGCCAGCAGTTTAACAGGGACCTACGAGCAGTACTTC. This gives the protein CASSLTGTYEQYF.

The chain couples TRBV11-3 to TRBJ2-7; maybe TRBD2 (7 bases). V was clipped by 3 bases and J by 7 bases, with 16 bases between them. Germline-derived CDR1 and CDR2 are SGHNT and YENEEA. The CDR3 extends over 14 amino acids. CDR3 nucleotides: TGTGCCAGCAGCTTGAGGGGGGCCGGGGGGGAGCAGTACTTC. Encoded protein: CASSLRGAGGEQYF.

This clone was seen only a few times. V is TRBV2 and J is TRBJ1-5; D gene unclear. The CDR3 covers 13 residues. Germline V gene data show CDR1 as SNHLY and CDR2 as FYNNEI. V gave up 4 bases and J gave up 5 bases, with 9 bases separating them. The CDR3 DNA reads TGTGCCAGCAGTGCATCAGAGGATCAGCCCCAGCATTTT. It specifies CASSASEDQPQHF.

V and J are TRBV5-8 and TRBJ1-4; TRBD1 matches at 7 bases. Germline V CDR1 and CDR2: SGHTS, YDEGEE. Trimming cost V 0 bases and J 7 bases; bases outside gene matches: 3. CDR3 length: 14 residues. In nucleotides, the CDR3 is TGTGCCAGCAGCTTGGAGGGGGCCGGTGAAAAACTGTTTTTT. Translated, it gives CASSLEGAGEKLFF.

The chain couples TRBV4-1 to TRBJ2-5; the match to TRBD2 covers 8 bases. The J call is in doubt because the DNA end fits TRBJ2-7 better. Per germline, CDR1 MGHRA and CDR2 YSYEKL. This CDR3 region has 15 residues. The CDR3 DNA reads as TGCGCCAGCAGCCAAAGTGGGACTAGGGTTTCCGAGCAGTACTTC. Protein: CASSQSGTRVSEQYF.

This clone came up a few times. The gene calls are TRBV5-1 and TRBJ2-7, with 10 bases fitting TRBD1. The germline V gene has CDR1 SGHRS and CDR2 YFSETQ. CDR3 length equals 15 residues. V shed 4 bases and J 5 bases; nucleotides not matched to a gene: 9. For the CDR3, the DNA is TGCGCCAGCAGCAACATGGGACAGGGGACCAACGAGCAGTACTTC. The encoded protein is CASSNMGQGTNEQYF.

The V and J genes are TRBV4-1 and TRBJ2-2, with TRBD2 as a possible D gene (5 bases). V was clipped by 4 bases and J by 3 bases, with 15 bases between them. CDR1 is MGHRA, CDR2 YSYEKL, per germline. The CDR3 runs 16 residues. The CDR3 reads CASSRSGFIDTGELFF. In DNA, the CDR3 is TGCGCCAGCAGCCGTTCGGGGTTTATCGACACCGGGGAGCTGTTTTTT.

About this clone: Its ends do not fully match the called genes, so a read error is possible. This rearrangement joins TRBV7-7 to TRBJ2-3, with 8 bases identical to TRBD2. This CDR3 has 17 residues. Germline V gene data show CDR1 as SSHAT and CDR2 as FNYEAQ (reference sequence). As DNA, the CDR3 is TGTGCTAGCAGCTTGGGGGTCCGGGGGGGCCGGAGAGATACGCAGTATTTT. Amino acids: CASSLGVRGGRRDTQYF. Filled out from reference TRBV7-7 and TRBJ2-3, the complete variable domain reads GAGVSQSPRYKVTKRGQDVTLRCDPISSHATLYWYQQALGQGPEFLTYFNYEAQPDKSGLPSDRFSAERPEGSISTLTIQRTEQRDSAMYRCASSLGVRGGRRDTQYFGPGTRLTVL.

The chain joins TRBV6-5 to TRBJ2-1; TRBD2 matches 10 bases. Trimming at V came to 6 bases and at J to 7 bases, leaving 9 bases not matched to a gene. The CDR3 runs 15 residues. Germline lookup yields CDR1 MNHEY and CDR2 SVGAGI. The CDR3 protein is CASSRSGGARNEQFF. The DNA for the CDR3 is TGTGCCAGCAGCCGAAGCGGGGGGGCCAGGAATGAGCAGTTCTTC.

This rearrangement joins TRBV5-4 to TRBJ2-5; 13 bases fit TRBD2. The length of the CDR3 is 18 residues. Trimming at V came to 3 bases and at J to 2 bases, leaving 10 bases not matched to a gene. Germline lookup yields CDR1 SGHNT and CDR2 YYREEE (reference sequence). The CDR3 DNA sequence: TGTGCCAGCAGCTCTGGACTAGCGGGGGCTCTAATACAAGAGACCCAGTACTTC. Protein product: CASSSGLAGALIQETQYF. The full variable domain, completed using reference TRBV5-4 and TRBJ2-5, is ETGVTQSPTHLIKTRGQQVTLRCSSQSGHNTVSWYQQALGQGPQFIFQYYREEENGRGNFPPRFSGLQFPNYSSELNVNALELDDSALYLCASSSGLAGALIQETQYFGPGTRLLVL.

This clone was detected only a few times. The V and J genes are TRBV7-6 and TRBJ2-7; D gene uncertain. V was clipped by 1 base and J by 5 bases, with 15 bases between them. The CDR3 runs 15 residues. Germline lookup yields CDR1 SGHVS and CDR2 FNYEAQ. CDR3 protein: CASSLGPGPEHEQYF. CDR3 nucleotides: TGTGCCAGCAGCTTAGGCCCTGGTCCTGAGCACGAGCAGTACTTC.

Here the CDR3 reads CASWDRGYEQYF. CDR3 bases: TGTGCCAGCTGGGACAGGGGCTACGAGCAGTACTTC. The chain couples TRBV6-6 to TRBJ2-7; 10 positions agree with TRBD1. V dropped 8 bases and J dropped 3; count of bases not matched to a gene: 1. The CDR3 consists of 12 residues. Germline V gives CDR1 MNHNY, CDR2 SVGAGI (reference sequence).

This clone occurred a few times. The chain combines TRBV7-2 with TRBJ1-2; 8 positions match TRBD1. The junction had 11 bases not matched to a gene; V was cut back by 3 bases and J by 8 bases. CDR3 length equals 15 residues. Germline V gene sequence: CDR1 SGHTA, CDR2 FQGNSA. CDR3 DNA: TGTGCCAGCAGCTTGGGCTCCGGGACAGGACGAGGCTACACCTTC. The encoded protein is CASSLGSGTGRGYTF. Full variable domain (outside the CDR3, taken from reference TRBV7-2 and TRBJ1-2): GAGVSQSPSNKVTEKGKDVELRCDPISGHTALYWYRQSLGQGLEFLIYFQGNSAPDKSGLPSDRFSAERTGGSVSTLTIQRTQQEDSAVYLCASSLGSGTGRGYTFGSGTRLTVV.

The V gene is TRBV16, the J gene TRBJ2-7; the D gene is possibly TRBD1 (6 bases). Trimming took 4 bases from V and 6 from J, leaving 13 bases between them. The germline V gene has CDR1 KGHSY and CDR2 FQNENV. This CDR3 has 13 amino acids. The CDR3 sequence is CASSRNQGSEQYF. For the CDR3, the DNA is TGTGCCAGCAGCCGTAATCAGGGGAGCGAGCAGTACTTC.

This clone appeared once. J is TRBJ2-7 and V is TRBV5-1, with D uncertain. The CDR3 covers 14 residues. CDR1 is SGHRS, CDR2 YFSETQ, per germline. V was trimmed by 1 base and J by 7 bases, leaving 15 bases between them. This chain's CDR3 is CASSLSPLPTEQYF. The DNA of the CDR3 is TGCGCCAGCAGCTTGTCTCCCCTCCCTACGGAGCAGTACTTC.